This TCR beta chain comes out of a study of T cell responses to AZD1222 COVID-19 vaccine. Study conclusions and caveats: Most donors were white British and more were female, and clonal diversity was possibly underestimated. Unmutated variant regions are reportedly targeted by nearly half of spike-specific TCRs. CD4 TCRs linked to vaccination spanned spike, dominating at 160-218 and 743-854. Baseline antibody screening turned up just 6 or 7 seropositive AZD1222 recipients.

The repertoire was sequenced with immunoSEQ multiplex PCR; TCRdb's copy has only in-frame clones and lacks some. The sample comprises some 140,000 clones, about 93% of which are singletons, and 5% to 5.5% rests with the top ten. Germline CDR1 is SGDLS and CDR2 is YYNGEE. The CDR3 is 15 residues long. Trimming stripped 4 bases from V and 3 bases from J, with 16 bases between. Worth noting for this clone: Antigen specificity is unknown.

The input for sequencing was peripheral blood, taken on day 0 of AZD1222 vaccination. V gene TRBV9 combines with J gene TRBJ1-1, with D perhaps matching TRBD1 (6 bases). The TCR was taken from an adult in good health. This CDR3 reads CASSKAGTLDTEAFF. The CDR3 region has the DNA TGTGCCAGCAGCAAAGCCGGGACATTGGACACTGAAGCTTTCTTT. Using reference TRBV9 and TRBJ1-1 for the parts outside the CDR3, the full variable domain is DSGVTQTPKHLITATGQRVTLRCSPRSGDLSVYWYQQSLDQGLQFLIQYYNGEERAKGNILERFSAQQFPDLHSELNLSSLELGDSALYFCASSKAGTLDTEAFFGQGTRLTVV.